Listed below are T cell receptor beta chains from one sample, sequenced in a study of blood T cell repertoires in COVID-19. Sequenced by immunoSEQ multiplex PCR; TCRdb stores in-frame clones only, minus some. The data show around 64,000 clones, with approximately 90% seen just once and roughly 2% held by the top ten. The material sequenced was peripheral blood. The receptors originated from a man aged 30 to 45 with acute or convalescent COVID-19. Both conserved end residues are part of each CDR3. Each record gives: J gene, V gene, CDR3 protein.

j_call: TRBJ2-5
v_call: TRBV5-5
cdr3_aa: CASTLAASGGKETQYF

j_call: TRBJ1-4
v_call: TRBV7-9
cdr3_aa: CASSFNYEKLFF

j_call: TRBJ1-5
v_call: TRBV6-5
cdr3_aa: CASNAGFSNQPQHF

j_call: TRBJ2-1
v_call: TRBV5-4
cdr3_aa: CASSYGQNEQFF

j_call: TRBJ1-2
v_call: TRBV19
cdr3_aa: CASGRPGQDYGYTF

j_call: TRBJ2-3
v_call: TRBV5-1
cdr3_aa: CASSMTSGMIDTQYF

j_call: TRBJ1-5
v_call: TRBV6-6
cdr3_aa: CASSQSRTARGPQHF

j_call: TRBJ2-7
v_call: TRBV27
cdr3_aa: CASSLFAGGHEQYF

j_call: TRBJ1-2
v_call: TRBV5-4
cdr3_aa: CASSLDGQGLGYTF

j_call: TRBJ2-1
v_call: TRBV5-6
cdr3_aa: CASSLEGVAYNEQFF

j_call: TRBJ1-2
v_call: TRBV19
cdr3_aa: CASSHDRAGYGYTF

j_call: TRBJ1-1
v_call: TRBV18
cdr3_aa: CASTPSAGINTEAFF

j_call: TRBJ1-3
v_call: TRBV3-1/TRBV3-2
cdr3_aa: CASSLGHRGPGNTIYF

j_call: TRBJ1-5
v_call: TRBV2
cdr3_aa: CASTPGVHQPQHF

j_call: TRBJ1-6
v_call: TRBV3-1/TRBV3-2
cdr3_aa: CASSQFLGQGDSPLHF

j_call: TRBJ2-1
v_call: TRBV7-3
cdr3_aa: CASSPRGSSDEQFF

j_call: TRBJ1-3
v_call: TRBV7-6
cdr3_aa: CASSSTWTGTGNTIYF

j_call: TRBJ1-2
v_call: TRBV21-1
cdr3_aa: CASIGGGSMDGYTF

j_call: TRBJ1-4
v_call: TRBV18
cdr3_aa: CASSPRTGFNEKLFF

j_call: TRBJ2-2
v_call: TRBV12-5
cdr3_aa: CASGLVLAGVRELFF

j_call: TRBJ1-6
v_call: TRBV6-1
cdr3_aa: CASSELPESSYNSPLHF

j_call: TRBJ1-2
v_call: TRBV3-1/TRBV3-2
cdr3_aa: CASGAGNYGYTF

j_call: TRBJ1-6
v_call: TRBV27
cdr3_aa: CASSLPRTGGTYNSPLHF

j_call: TRBJ1-2
v_call: TRBV29-1
cdr3_aa: CSVLDSFANYGYTF

j_call: TRBJ2-3
v_call: TRBV29-1
cdr3_aa: CSVEGGLAGAHDTQYF

j_call: TRBJ2-5
v_call: TRBV24-1
cdr3_aa: CATSEFDSGVKETQYF

j_call: TRBJ2-2
v_call: TRBV6-4
cdr3_aa: CASSDSDRDGELFF

j_call: TRBJ1-5
v_call: TRBV2
cdr3_aa: CASSEGSRFNQPQHF

j_call: TRBJ2-5
v_call: TRBV30
cdr3_aa: CAWSPPGQLQETQYF

j_call: TRBJ2-1
v_call: TRBV10-3
cdr3_aa: CAISGHPGGAGVTNEQFF

j_call: TRBJ1-2
v_call: TRBV18
cdr3_aa: CASSPDEGQGDGYTF

j_call: TRBJ1-5
v_call: TRBV30
cdr3_aa: CAWSSGGAQPQHF

j_call: TRBJ1-1
v_call: TRBV7-2
cdr3_aa: CASSSRGVVSTEAFF

j_call: TRBJ1-6
v_call: TRBV5-1
cdr3_aa: CASSLGGQGEFPLHF

j_call: TRBJ1-5
v_call: TRBV2
cdr3_aa: CASSESGVSNQPQHF

j_call: TRBJ2-7
v_call: TRBV30
cdr3_aa: CAWTSGNMDEQYF